The source of this T cell receptor beta chain is a study of control samples from healthy donors and cancer patients. By sample fraction, this clone is large. Measured with immunoSEQ multiplex PCR; TCRdb has only the in-frame clones, and not every one. The sample includes 78,000 or so clones, nearly 90% of them seen just once. The CDR3 runs to 14 residues. Germline V gives CDR1 SEHNR, CDR2 FQNEAQ (reference sequence). Trimming removed 10 bases from V and 10 bases from J; junction bases left unmatched: 13. Sequencing was performed on blood. This TCR derives from a woman aged 45-65 years in good health. V and J are TRBV7-9 and TRBJ2-1; TRBD2 aligns across 10 bases. Here the CDR3 DNA reads TGTGCCACCTTTACTAGCGGGGATCCTAGGGAGCAGTTCTTC. Its protein is CATFTSGDPREQFF.